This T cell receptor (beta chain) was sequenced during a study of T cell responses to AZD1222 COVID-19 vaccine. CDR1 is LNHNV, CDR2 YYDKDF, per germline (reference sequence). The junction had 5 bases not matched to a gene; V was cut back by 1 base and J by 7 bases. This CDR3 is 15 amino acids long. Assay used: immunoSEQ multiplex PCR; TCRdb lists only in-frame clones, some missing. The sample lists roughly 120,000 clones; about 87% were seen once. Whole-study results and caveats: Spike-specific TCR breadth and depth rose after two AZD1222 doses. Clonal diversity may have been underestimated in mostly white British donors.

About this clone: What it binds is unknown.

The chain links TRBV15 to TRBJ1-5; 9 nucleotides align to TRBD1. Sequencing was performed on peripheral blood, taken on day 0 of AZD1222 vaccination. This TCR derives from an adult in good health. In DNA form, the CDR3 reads TGTGCCACCAGCAGAGCTCGGACAGGGGACCAGCCCCAGCATTTT. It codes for CATSRARTGDQPQHF. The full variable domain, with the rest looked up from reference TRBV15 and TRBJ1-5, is DAMVIQNPRYQVTQFGKPVTLSCSQTLNHNVMYWYQQKSSQAPKLLFHYYDKDFNNEADTPDNFQSRRPNTSFCFLDIRSPGLGDTAMYLCATSRARTGDQPQHFGDGTRLSIL.